Listed below are T cell receptor beta chains from one sample, sequenced in a study of OX40 agonist ivuxolimab in advanced cancers. Libraries were prepared by immunoSEQ multiplex PCR; TCRdb keeps only in-frame clonotypes and omits some of them. This sample has more than 100,000 clones, with roughly 93% found just once. This specimen consisted of CD4+ or CD8+ T cells sorted from blood, obtained in a trial of the OX40 agonist ivuxolimab. The receptors were gathered from an adult with an advanced solid tumor such as melanoma, head and neck, liver or kidney cancer. CDR3s include the opening cysteine and the closing phenylalanine or tryptophan. The order of the fields is D gene, clone size, J gene, V gene, CDR3 protein, CDR3 DNA. D genes are given only for firm matches. Part of the rows lack a size; the others show once, few, many or a class for expanded clones.

TRBD1	NA	TRBJ1-1	TRBV28	CASNLQGAKAEAFF	TGTGCCAGCAACCTACAGGGGGCTAAGGCTGAAGCTTTCTTT
NA	NA	TRBJ2-7	TRBV18	CASSPDRNEQYF	TGTGCCAGCTCCCCGGACAGAAACGAGCAGTACTTC
NA	NA	TRBJ2-3	TRBV15	CATSLRLATDTQYF	TGTGCCACCAGCCTCCGCCTGGCCACAGATACGCAGTATTTT
TRBD1	NA	TRBJ2-1	TRBV7-9	CASSRQGWNEQFF	TGTGCCAGCAGTCGACAGGGGTGGAATGAGCAGTTCTTC
TRBD1	NA	TRBJ1-5	TRBV19	CASSPPYDRVGQPQHF	TGTGCCAGTAGTCCTCCCTACGACAGGGTAGGTCAGCCCCAGCATTTT
TRBD2	NA	TRBJ2-1	TRBV6-6	CASSYSGLAGNNEQFF	TGTGCCAGCAGTTACTCCGGACTAGCGGGGAACAATGAGCAGTTCTTC
NA	NA	TRBJ1-1	TRBV7-2	CASSLASLGMGTEAFF	TGTGCCAGCAGCTTAGCGTCACTGGGGATGGGGACTGAAGCTTTCTTT
NA	once	TRBJ2-5	TRBV7-9	CASSFFSAQETQYF	TGTGCCAGCAGCTTTTTCAGCGCCCAAGAGACCCAGTACTTC
TRBD2	NA	TRBJ2-7	TRBV28	CASSLTGLAGNEQYF	TGTGCCAGCAGTTTGACCGGACTAGCGGGGAACGAGCAGTACTTC
NA	NA	TRBJ1-1	TRBV6-1	CASSQNPGTNTEAFF	TGTGCCAGCAGCCAGAACCCGGGGACGAACACTGAAGCTTTCTTT
NA	NA	TRBJ2-7	TRBV28	CATVRGGNSYEQYF	TGTGCCACCGTAAGGGGCGGAAACTCCTACGAGCAGTACTTC
NA	NA	TRBJ2-5	TRBV18	CASSPGTPETQYF	TGTGCCAGCTCACCCGGGACTCCAGAGACCCAGTACTTC
NA	NA	TRBJ1-3	TRBV28	CASSLSAGAGNTIYF	TGTGCCAGCAGTTTATCGGCGGGGGCTGGAAACACCATATATTTT
NA	NA	TRBJ1-2	TRBV5-6	CASSLDRKDYGYTF	TGTGCCAGCAGCTTGGACAGAAAGGACTATGGCTACACCTTC
TRBD2	NA	TRBJ2-3	TRBV5-1	CASSLVPIGGGSLADTQYF	TGCGCCAGCAGCTTGGTCCCCATTGGGGGGGGGTCGTTAGCAGATACGCAGTATTTT
NA	NA	TRBJ1-4	TRBV19	CASSTPMGLLEKLFF	TGTGCCAGTAGTACCCCCATGGGGCTCCTTGAAAAACTGTTTTTT
TRBD1	few	TRBJ1-5	TRBV18	CASSPGQSNQPQHF	TGTGCCAGCTCACCGGGACAGAGCAATCAGCCCCAGCATTTT
NA	NA	TRBJ1-6	TRBV19	CASSIGADGSPLHF	TGTGCCAGTAGTATAGGGGCTGACGGGTCACCCCTCCACTTT
NA	NA	TRBJ1-2	TRBV30	CAWSQVFFPYGYTF	TGTGCCTGGAGTCAAGTATTTTTCCCCTATGGCTACACCTTC
NA	NA	TRBJ1-2	TRBV2	CASSRDGSNYGYTF	TGTGCCAGCAGTCGGGACGGTAGCAACTATGGCTACACCTTC
NA	NA	TRBJ1-1	TRBV5-1	CASSLLVGENTEAFF	TGCGCCAGCAGCTTGTTGGTAGGGGAGAACACTGAAGCTTTCTTT
NA	NA	TRBJ1-2	TRBV5-8	CASSIRPRTHGYTF	TGTGCCAGCAGCATAAGGCCCAGGACCCATGGCTACACCTTC
TRBD2	NA	TRBJ2-2	TRBV5-1	CASSVTSGSNTGELFF	TGCGCCAGCAGCGTAACTAGCGGTTCGAACACCGGGGAGCTGTTTTTT
NA	once	TRBJ2-2	TRBV18	CASSPLDTHTGELFF	TGTGCCAGCTCACCCTTGGACACACACACCGGGGAGCTGTTTTTT
NA	NA	TRBJ2-6	TRBV14	CASSPLSTGANVLTF	TGTGCCAGCAGCCCTTTATCGACCGGGGCCAACGTCCTGACTTTC
TRBD1	NA	TRBJ2-2	TRBV18	CASSPVTGLTGELFF	TGTGCCAGCTCACCGGTGACAGGGCTCACCGGGGAGCTGTTTTTT
NA	NA	TRBJ2-1	TRBV5-6	CASSRRAGSYNEQFF	TGTGCCAGCAGCCGAAGGGCGGGTTCCTACAATGAGCAGTTCTTC
NA	once	TRBJ1-2	TRBV4-1	CASSHRTASYGYTF	TGCGCCAGCAGCCACCGGACAGCATCCTATGGCTACACCTTC
NA	few	TRBJ2-2	TRBV2	CASSESHTGELFF	TGTGCCAGCAGTGAAAGTCACACCGGGGAGCTGTTTTTT
TRBD1	NA	TRBJ1-1	TRBV9	CASRGGQGGRVTEAFF	TGTGCCAGCAGGGGGGGACAGGGCGGACGAGTCACTGAAGCTTTCTTT
TRBD2	NA	TRBJ2-7	TRBV6-1	CASSELSGRRAYEQYF	TGTGCCAGCAGTGAACTGAGCGGGAGAAGGGCCTACGAGCAGTACTTC
TRBD2	few	TRBJ2-3	TRBV6-1	CASRQLAGGTDTQYF	TGTGCCAGCAGACAACTAGCGGGGGGAACAGATACGCAGTATTTT
NA	NA	TRBJ1-1	TRBV6-5	CASGVAGGGTEAFF	TGTGCCAGCGGTGTGGCGGGCGGGGGCACTGAAGCTTTCTTT
TRBD1	NA	TRBJ2-3	TRBV28	CASSPETGFRTQYF	TGTGCCAGCAGTCCAGAGACAGGGTTCAGGACGCAGTATTTT
NA	NA	TRBJ1-2	TRBV28	CAIHGTPSNYGYTF	TGTGCCATTCACGGGACACCCTCTAACTATGGCTACACCTTC
TRBD1	NA	TRBJ1-1	TRBV28	CASSLWGTGGYTEAFF	TGTGCCAGCAGTTTATGGGGTACAGGGGGCTACACTGAAGCTTTCTTT
NA	NA	TRBJ2-5	TRBV5-4	CASSEPNKETQYF	TGTGCCAGCAGCGAACCAAATAAAGAGACCCAGTACTTC
TRBD1	NA	TRBJ2-6	TRBV19	CATQQGVSGANVLTF	TGTGCCACCCAGCAGGGGGTCTCTGGGGCCAACGTCCTGACTTTC
TRBD2	NA	TRBJ2-7	TRBV19	CASSTPPGTSGDTYEQYF	TGTGCCAGTAGCACTCCCCCCGGGACTAGCGGCGATACCTACGAGCAGTACTTC
NA	NA	TRBJ2-1	TRBV7-2	CASSAQPQVSYNEQFF	TGTGCCAGCAGCGCACAACCACAGGTCTCCTACAATGAGCAGTTCTTC
NA	NA	TRBJ1-3	TRBV6-1	CASSESIGRSGNTIYF	TGTGCCAGCAGTGAAAGTATAGGGCGCTCTGGAAACACCATATATTTT
NA	NA	TRBJ1-1	TRBV9	CASSVVPRVDNTEAFF	TGTGCCAGCAGCGTAGTCCCTCGGGTGGATAACACTGAAGCTTTCTTT
NA	NA	TRBJ1-2	TRBV28	CASRIPLNGYTF	TGTGCCAGCAGAATCCCACTGAATGGCTACACCTTC
NA	NA	TRBJ1-4	TRBV28	CASSGNEKLFF	TGTGCCAGCAGTGGTAATGAAAAACTGTTTTTT
TRBD1	NA	TRBJ2-5	TRBV5-1	CASSLGQGAIETQYF	TGCGCCAGCAGCCTGGGACAGGGGGCTATAGAGACCCAGTACTTC
NA	NA	TRBJ2-6	TRBV9	CASKSHRASGANVLTF	TGTGCCAGCAAATCGCACAGAGCCTCTGGGGCCAACGTCCTGACTTTC